The next 26 T cell receptor beta chains were all read from a single sample in a study of blood T cell repertoires in COVID-19. Clones were read by immunoSEQ multiplex PCR, and TCRdb kept only the in-frame ones, dropping some. The data contain tens of thousands of clones, around 83% of them singletons. The sequencing sample was made of peripheral blood. These receptors were collected from a man aged 55 to 70 with COVID-19, enrolled during active disease.

The chain links TRBV20-1 to TRBJ2-5; D is unclear. The CDR3 runs to 10 residues. Germline V gene sequence: CDR1 DFQATT, CDR2 SNEGSKA (reference sequence). V was pared by 8 bases and J by 3 bases, with 7 bases between. The CDR3 DNA is TGCAGTTTCCGTAAAGAGACCCAGTACTTC. Translating it yields CSFRKETQYF.

Points on this clone: Additional DNA sequences in this sample encode the identical CDR3. The chain joins TRBV7-9 to TRBJ1-4; 9 bases match TRBD1. In germline, CDR1 is SEHNR, CDR2 FQNEAQ (reference sequence). This CDR3 contains 14 residues. The J segment lost 7 bases and the V segment lost 3 bases, leaving 3 bases of the junction unmatched. The CDR3 bases are TGTGCCAGCAGCTTGGGACAGGGACTTGAAAAACTGTTTTTT. Amino acids: CASSLGQGLEKLFF. The whole variable domain, remainder taken from reference TRBV7-9 and TRBJ1-4, is DTGVSQNPRHKITKRGQNVTFRCDPISEHNRLYWYRQTLGQGPEFLTYFQNEAQLEKSRLLSDRFSAERPKGSFSTLEIQRTEQGDSAMYLCASSLGQGLEKLFFGSGTQLSVL.

This clone was picked up one time. The V and J genes are TRBV29-1 and TRBJ2-3, with TRBD1 matching 8 bases. The V segment lost 4 bases and the J segment 6 bases; nucleotides outside the gene matches: 12. CDR1 and CDR2 (germline): SQVTM, ANQGSEA. CDR3 length: 15 amino acids. CDR3 loop: CSVGTGTGATDTQYF. Written as DNA, the CDR3 is TGCAGCGTTGGGACCGGGACAGGAGCTACGGATACGCAGTATTTT.

The chain employs TRBV5-1 and TRBJ2-3; a possible D gene is TRBD2 (5 bases). From germline, CDR1 is SGHRS and CDR2 YFSETQ. Trimming took 0 bases from V and 4 from J, leaving 12 bases between them. CDR3 length equals 15 residues. The CDR3 reads CASSLEGGEADTQYF. The CDR3 nucleotides are TGCGCCAGCAGCTTGGAAGGAGGTGAGGCAGATACGCAGTATTTT.

The V and J genes are TRBV5-1 and TRBJ1-1; D is perhaps TRBD1 (6 bases). V lost 4 bases and J lost 6, with 13 bases in between. The CDR3 consists of 13 residues. CDR1 and CDR2 (germline): SGHRS, YFSETQ. CDR3 loop: CASSAGDNSEAFF. The CDR3 DNA follows: TGCGCCAGCAGCGCCGGGGACAACTCTGAAGCTTTCTTT. The entire variable domain, with the rest obtained from reference TRBV5-1 and TRBJ1-1, is as follows: KAGVTQTPRYLIKTRGQQVTLSCSPISGHRSVSWYQQTPGQGLQFLFEYFSETQRNKGNFPGRFSGRQFSNSRSEMNVSTLELGDSALYLCASSAGDNSEAFFGQGTRLTVV.

The J gene is TRBJ2-7, the V gene TRBV6-8, with D perhaps TRBD2 (6 bases). The CDR3 totals 13 residues. The V and J ends lost 6 bases and 5 bases respectively, with 14 bases between them. The germline CDR1 and CDR2 sequences are MNHGY and SAAAGT. The CDR3 sequence is CASREGDLHEQYF. CDR3 DNA: TGTGCCAGCAGGGAGGGTGACCTCCACGAGCAGTACTTC.

The chain uses TRBV9 and TRBJ1-2; no clear D gene. Trimming took 2 bases from V and 7 from J, leaving 9 bases between them. The length of the CDR3 is 12 residues. From germline, CDR1 is SGDLS and CDR2 YYNGEE. In DNA, the CDR3 is TGTGCCAGCAGCGTGTTTGGCGGTGGCTACACCTTC. Its translation is CASSVFGGGYTF.

This sequence joins TRBV10-1 and TRBJ2-5; D possibly corresponds to TRBD1 (5 bases). V was trimmed by 5 bases and J by 2 bases, leaving 9 bases between them. This CDR3 spans 13 amino acids. Per the germline V gene, CDR1 is WNHNN and CDR2 is SYGVQD (reference sequence). In DNA form, the CDR3 reads TGCGCCAGCAGTAATGGGGCTCAAGAGACCCAGTACTTC. Residues: CASSNGAQETQYF.

The chain joins TRBV5-1 to TRBJ2-7; D possibly corresponds to TRBD2 (7 bases). This CDR3 comprises 15 residues. Trimming removed 2 bases from V and 4 bases from J, with 16 bases in between. Germline-derived CDR1 and CDR2 are SGHRS and YFSETQ. The CDR3 sequence is CASSFAGAGEYEQYF. CDR3 DNA sequence: TGCGCCAGCAGCTTTGCGGGGGCCGGAGAATACGAGCAGTACTTC.

The chain recombines TRBV28 with TRBJ1-3; 9 nucleotides match TRBD1. Germline V gene data show CDR1 as MDHEN and CDR2 as SYDVKM. The J segment lost 4 bases and the V segment lost 8 bases, leaving 9 bases of the junction unmatched. The length of the CDR3 is 15 residues. The CDR3 protein is CASLHGGTGGNTIYF. The CDR3 coding sequence is TGTGCCAGCCTACATGGCGGGACAGGGGGAAACACCATATATTTT.

The CDR3 spells CASSEDRDGWGYTF. The CDR3 DNA follows: TGTGCCAGCAGTGAAGACAGGGACGGTTGGGGCTACACCTTC. The chain recombines TRBV6-1 with TRBJ1-2; possibly TRBD1 for D (6 bases). Germline CDR1 MNHNS, CDR2 SASEGT. There are 14 residues in the CDR3. The ends were cut back, 1 base at V and 8 bases at J, with 14 bases in the middle.

The rearrangement joins TRBV11-2 to TRBJ1-2; D is perhaps TRBD1 (6 bases). Germline-derived CDR1 and CDR2 are SGHAT and FQNNGV. The CDR3 has 15 amino acids. V was cut by 4 bases and J by 3 bases, with 15 bases left in between. Here the CDR3 DNA reads TGTGCCAGCAGCTATCCACCCCCAGGGGACTATGGCTACACCTTC. Its translation is CASSYPPPGDYGYTF.

The V and J genes are TRBV2 and TRBJ1-5, with 8 bases fitting TRBD1. Looked up from germline, CDR1 is SNHLY and CDR2 is FYNNEI. V lost 7 bases to trimming and J lost 5 bases; unmatched junction nucleotides: 4. The length of the CDR3 is 13 residues. CDR3 protein: CASMQGQDQPQHF. CDR3 in DNA: TGTGCCAGCATGCAGGGACAGGATCAGCCCCAGCATTTT.

The chain links TRBV29-1 to TRBJ2-7, with D possibly being TRBD1 (6 bases). CDR1 is SQVTM, CDR2 ANQGSEA, per germline. The V end was cut by 6 bases, the J end by 3 bases, with 15 bases between. The CDR3 length is 13 residues. In nucleotides, the CDR3 is TGCAGCGTGAGGGGGAATGTAATCTACGAGCAGTACTTC. Amino acid sequence: CSVRGNVIYEQYF.

The chain uses TRBV27 and TRBJ1-5; 7 bases match TRBD1. V gave up 4 bases and J gave up 2 bases; unmatched junction bases: 5. Germline V CDR1 and CDR2: MNHEY, SMNVEV (reference sequence). The CDR3 runs 15 residues. CDR3 residues: CASSWTGKGNQPQHF. Written as DNA, the CDR3 is TGTGCCAGCAGTTGGACAGGAAAAGGCAATCAGCCCCAGCATTTT.

This sequence joins TRBV2 and TRBJ1-5; D remains unclear. Between the trimmed V and J ends, which lost 0 bases and 5 bases, there was a span of 2 bases. The CDR3 spans 12 residues. Germline values: CDR1 SNHLY, CDR2 FYNNEI. CDR3 nucleotide sequence: TGTGCCAGCAGTGAAGCCTATCAGCCCCAGCATTTT. Translated, it gives CASSEAYQPQHF.

The V and J genes are TRBV3-1 (or the pseudogene TRBV3-2) and TRBJ2-7; D not certain. Trimming removed 3 bases from V and 3 bases from J, with 3 bases in between. Germline CDR1 and CDR2: LGHDT and YNNKEL (reference sequence). The CDR3 length is 11 residues. The CDR3 protein is CASSHIYEQYF. In nucleotides, the CDR3 is TGTGCCAGCAGCCATATCTACGAGCAGTACTTC.

Only one count was recorded for this clone. V gene TRBV29-1 combines with J gene TRBJ2-1; 9 bases line up with TRBD1. The J segment lost 1 base and the V segment lost 4 bases, leaving 5 bases of the junction unmatched. The CDR3 runs 15 residues. Germline V lookup: CDR1 SQVTM, CDR2 ANQGSEA. The CDR3 sequence: CSVAPGTGSYNEQFF. CDR3 DNA sequence: TGCAGCGTTGCCCCGGGGACAGGGTCCTACAATGAGCAGTTCTTC.

V gene TRBV24-1 combines with J gene TRBJ2-2; D call uncertain. V lost 5 bases and J 5 bases, leaving 5 bases between the germline ends. Per the germline V gene, CDR1 is KGHDR and CDR2 is SFDVKD. CDR3 size: 12 residues. The CDR3 here is CATSATTGELFF. The CDR3 DNA sequence: TGTGCCACCAGTGCAACTACCGGGGAGCTGTTTTTT.

This chain links TRBV6-5 with TRBJ2-1; TRBD2 is a possible D gene (6 bases). The CDR3 contains 16 residues. V gave up 0 bases and J gave up 6 bases, with 15 bases separating them. Germline V gene data show CDR1 as MNHEY and CDR2 as SVGAGI. DNA for the CDR3: TGTGCCAGCAGTTACTCTATCGGGAGAACTCCCAATGAGCAGTTCTTC. It translates to CASSYSIGRTPNEQFF.

The chain combines TRBV30 with TRBJ2-1, with 8 nucleotides matching TRBD2. The CDR3 loop spans 12 amino acids. The germline V gene has CDR1 GTSNPN and CDR2 SVGIG (reference sequence). J was trimmed by 11 bases and V by 2 bases; bases with no gene match: 5. CDR3 in DNA: TGTGCCTGGAGTTATAGCGGGACTCAGCAGTTCTTC. Its translation: CAWSYSGTQQFF.

The chain has TRBV6-5 and TRBJ1-1; D remains ambiguous. The CDR3 contains 11 residues. Germline assignment: CDR1 MNHEY and CDR2 SVGAGI. The V end lost 7 bases, the J end lost 1 base, and 4 bases lay between the germline ends. The CDR3 nucleotides are TGTGCCAGCACCAGGAACACTGAAGCTTTCTTT. Amino acids: CASTRNTEAFF.

This rearrangement joins TRBV5-6 to TRBJ2-3; possible D gene TRBD1, 5 bases. Deletions cut 4 bases from V and 6 bases from J, with 15 bases between. Germline V gene sequence: CDR1 SGHDT, CDR2 YYEEEE. This CDR3 region has 14 residues. CDR3 region: CASSLFDKGDTQYF. Here the CDR3 DNA reads TGTGCCAGCAGCCTTTTCGATAAGGGGGATACGCAGTATTTT.

V is TRBV23-1 and J is TRBJ2-7; tentative D call: TRBD1 (7 bases). TRBV23-1 is treated as an ORF (open reading frame) with a function not yet certain. Trimming removed 0 bases at V and 2 bases at J, with 11 bases between. The CDR3 consists of 15 residues. CDR3 coding DNA: TGCGCCAGCAGTCAATCCGGGGGACAGACCTACGAGCAGTACTTC. It yields the protein CASSQSGGQTYEQYF.

The V and J genes are TRBV2 and TRBJ1-1, with 9 bases matching TRBD1. This CDR3 has 15 amino acids. CDR1 SNHLY and CDR2 FYNNEI come from the germline V gene. With 6 bases clipped from V and 4 bases from J, the junction kept 9 bases outside the gene matches. The CDR3 nucleotides read TGTGCCAGCAGGATTACACAGGGGGCCGGCACTGAAGCTTTCTTT. Its protein is CASRITQGAGTEAFF. Drawing the rest from reference TRBV2 and TRBJ1-1, the complete variable domain is EPEVTQTPSHQVTQMGQEVILRCVPISNHLYFYWYRQILGQKVEFLVSFYNNEISEKSEIFDDQFSVERPDGSNFTLKIRSTKLEDSAMYFCASRITQGAGTEAFFGQGTRLTVV.

In DNA, the CDR3 is TGTGCCAGCAGCGCCACTAGCGTAGATACGCAGTATTTT. It translates to CASSATSVDTQYF. The chain is built from TRBV9 and TRBJ2-3; 7 bases are a match to TRBD2. V gave up 3 bases and J gave up 5 bases; unmatched junction bases: 3. Germline loops: CDR1 SGDLS, CDR2 YYNGEE. The CDR3 has 13 residues. Combining the CDR3 with reference TRBV9 and TRBJ2-3 gives the whole variable domain DSGVTQTPKHLITATGQRVTLRCSPRSGDLSVYWYQQSLDQGLQFLIQYYNGEERAKGNILERFSAQQFPDLHSELNLSSLELGDSALYFCASSATSVDTQYFGPGTRLTVL.